This T cell receptor (beta chain) was captured by sequencing in a study of OX40 agonist ivuxolimab in advanced cancers. Study results and caveats: Antigen specificity remained undetermined for the expanded peripheral T cells.

Using immunoSEQ multiplex PCR, the repertoire was profiled, and TCRdb retains in-frame clones only, with some absent. This table holds fewer than 45,000 clones, around four fifths found once. Trimming took 8 bases from V and 3 from J; bases not matched to a gene: 11. The CDR3 spans 15 residues. In germline, CDR1 is MNHEY, CDR2 SVGAGI. To note about this clone: The antigen is undetermined.

The starting material was CD4+ or CD8+ T cells sorted from blood, obtained in a trial of the OX40 agonist ivuxolimab. The gene calls are TRBV6-5 and TRBJ2-7, with 9 bases aligning to TRBD1. The receptor was derived from an adult with an advanced solid tumor such as melanoma, head and neck, liver or kidney cancer. CDR3 DNA sequence: TGTGCCAGCTCCCGGAACGGACAGGGGCTCTACGAGCAGTACTTC. This encodes CASSRNGQGLYEQYF.